Listed below are T cell receptor beta chains from one sample, sequenced in a study of cytomegalovirus exposure and HLA in healthy donors. Profiling relied on immunoSEQ multiplex PCR, and the TCRdb table lists in-frame clones only, not all of them. The sample has 130,000 to 150,000 clones, about three quarters seen once; the top ten hold around 2.9%. Specimen: PBMCs. These receptors all come from a man aged 35 to 55 in good health and CMV-seropositive. Both conserved end residues are part of each CDR3.

CDR3 protein,J gene,V gene,CDR3 length
CASSFLSLGNTEAFF,TRBJ1-1,TRBV13,15
CATSREGPRAGEQYF,.,TRBV15,15
CSVEQADYEQYF,TRBJ2-7,TRBV29-1,12
CASSLARQQGGYTF,TRBJ1-2,TRBV11-2,14
CASRTNYQETQYF,TRBJ2-5,TRBV6-5,13
CASSFAGTSADNEQFF,TRBJ2-1,TRBV6-6,16
CASSLGNRGLGGNTIYF,TRBJ1-3,TRBV7-8,17
CASSIDPKGDQPQHF,TRBJ1-5,TRBV5-5,15
CSVDPRAGDTQYF,TRBJ2-3,TRBV29-1,13
CASSLALAGTSGGSQYF,TRBJ2-3,TRBV7-9,17
CASSMGTGGHYEQYF,TRBJ2-7,TRBV19,15
CASRMTGVGYTF,TRBJ1-2,TRBV6-5,12
CASSPGGVNTGELFF,TRBJ2-2,TRBV18,15
CSVATSESTDTQYF,TRBJ2-3,TRBV29-1,14
CASSPGLGGGYEQYF,TRBJ2-7,TRBV5-4,15